The rows below give T cell receptor beta chains drawn from one sample of a study of blood T cell repertoires in COVID-19. Profiled with immunoSEQ multiplex PCR; TCRdb holds only in-frame clones, not every one. The sample shows about 280,000 clones, around 90% of them seen only once. The sample was peripheral blood. Receptors originate from a young man with active or convalescent COVID-19. CDR3s leave out the opening cysteine and the closing phenylalanine or tryptophan. Size tells how often a clone was seen (once, few, many) or the class of an expanded clone, and some rows leave it out.

V | size | length | CDR3
TRBV9 | - | 14 | ASSVELAAGADTQY
TRBV10-3 | - | 11 | AIRGQMGSPLH
TRBV23-1 | - | 14 | ASKAPGPLAKNIQY
TRBV4-1 | once | 13 | ASSQDWFRFNIQY
TRBV4-1 | - | 12 | ASSQVRTSNEQF
TRBV7-2 | - | 10 | ASSSLLETQY
TRBV15 | - | 10 | ATSQTDNEQF
TRBV30 | - | 14 | AWRLGDRVFGQPQH
TRBV13 | - | 12 | ASSLSGVGYGYT
TRBV27 | - | 12 | ASGAFGSGNTIY
TRBV7-6 | - | 14 | ASSLVLRGTEETQY
TRBV9 | - | 15 | ASSATTLRDRSYEQY
TRBV19 | once | 14 | ASSTSSRGGYYEQY
TRBV3-1/TRBV3-2 | - | 12 | ASTSDRGPHEQY
TRBV2 | - | 14 | ASSEPTGGRETEAF
TRBV6-2/TRBV6-3 | few | 15 | ASSYFGGRLENTEAF
TRBV6-5 | - | 13 | ASSYFLGSGNEQF
TRBV7-2 | - | 13 | ASSLLGGSNQPQH
TRBV4-3 | - | 14 | ASSHELAGGRETQY
TRBV5-1 | few | 13 | ASSLSGGPQETQY
TRBV19 | - | 13 | ASTGVVSWKDGYT
TRBV6-5 | - | 13 | ASSYKQGYNSPLH
TRBV9 | - | 12 | ASSATSFRDTQY
TRBV27 | - | 13 | ASSPRTGEDQPQH
TRBV5-1 | - | 13 | ASSLVGTPNSPLH
TRBV7-8 | - | 13 | ASSPSGGASDTQY
TRBV10-3 | - | 10 | AMGKRPDTQY
TRBV5-1 | - | 12 | ASSTGTGGIEQF
TRBV5-1 | - | 14 | ASSPGGTGGNQPQH
TRBV4-1 | - | 14 | ASSQGMSGGRGEQF
TRBV7-2 | - | 10 | ASTGGPSPLH
TRBV3-1/TRBV3-2 | - | 15 | ASSQSPGQGYGNTIY
TRBV7-9 | - | 12 | AGAITINTGELF
TRBV13 | - | 14 | ASSLGLRGVDNEQF
TRBV4-1 | - | 11 | ASSQALISTQY
TRBV9 | - | 12 | ASSPRTGEYEQY
TRBV7-2 | - | 11 | ASSRTSGGEQY
TRBV10-3 | - | 9 | ATLVQDTQY
TRBV2 | - | 12 | ATLSDRGADTQY
TRBV5-1 | - | 15 | ASTPGGAPSSYNEQF
TRBV9 | - | 10 | ASSVAGYGYT
TRBV7-9 | - | 9 | ASSLGVEQF
TRBV10-3 | once | 9 | AISESEEAF
TRBV5-1 | - | 12 | ASSKGQGEYEQY
TRBV4-1 | - | 14 | ASSRGPGTLNEGYT
TRBV6-2/TRBV6-3 | - | 13 | ASSYLAGGPYEQY
TRBV12-3/TRBV12-4 | once | 11 | ATGTGGADEQF
TRBV10-2 | - | 12 | ASRTTGVNTEAF
TRBV9 | once | 14 | ASSAPLAGGLGELF
TRBV5-1 | - | 11 | ASRRGDITEAF
TRBV3-1/TRBV3-2 | - | 12 | ASSQRGTDYGYT
TRBV11-2 | - | 16 | ASSFPTRGATNTGELF
TRBV21-1 | - | 20 | ASSNRDPKGTSGGPSSYEQY
TRBV11-3 | - | 15 | ASSPNGVAGGQETQY
TRBV19 | - | 10 | ASTLSAYGYT
TRBV11-2 | - | 14 | ASSSLGGPGAYEQY
TRBV29-1 | few | 12 | SVEVSEGGYGYT
TRBV11-2 | - | 12 | ASSFSEGNQPQH
TRBV16 | - | 15 | ASSHHRYLATNEKLF
TRBV9 | - | 14 | ASSVAYSGGIGGYT